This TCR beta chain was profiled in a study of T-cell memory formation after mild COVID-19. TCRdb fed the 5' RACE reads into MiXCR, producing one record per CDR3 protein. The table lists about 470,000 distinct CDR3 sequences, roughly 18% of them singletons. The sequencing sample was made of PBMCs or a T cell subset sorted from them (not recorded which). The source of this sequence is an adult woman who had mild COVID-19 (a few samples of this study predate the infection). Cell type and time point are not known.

The CDR3 DNA sequence: TGTGCCAGCTCCCCTACGGAGAGTCTGCGGGTCAATCAGCCCCAGCATTTT. Its protein is CASSPTESLRVNQPQHF. The gene calls are TRBV18 and TRBJ1-5; no clear D gene. Per the germline V gene, CDR1 is KGHSH and CDR2 is LQKENI. V gave up 6 bases and J gave up 3 bases, with 21 bases separating them. The CDR3 is 17 residues long.